The entry that follows covers one T cell receptor (beta chain) sequence. Libraries were prepared by immunoSEQ multiplex PCR; TCRdb keeps only in-frame clonotypes and omits some of them. The data show hundreds of thousands of clones, 75% to 90% seen once. This record comes from a study of blood T cell repertoires in COVID-19. For the study at large: The United States, Italy and Spain provided the acute and convalescent COVID-19 samples.

The source is a young man who had recovered from COVID-19. The sequencing input was PBMCs or T cells enriched from blood (not recorded which).

Here the CDR3 reads CATSLTGYEQYF. In DNA form, the CDR3 reads TGTGCCACCTCACTGACAGGCTACGAGCAGTACTTC. The chain combines TRBV24-1 with TRBJ2-7; D perhaps matches TRBD1 (6 bases). Germline V lookup: CDR1 KGHDR, CDR2 SFDVKD. The V end lost 9 bases, the J end lost 3 bases, and 11 bases lay between the germline ends. The CDR3 loop spans 12 amino acids.